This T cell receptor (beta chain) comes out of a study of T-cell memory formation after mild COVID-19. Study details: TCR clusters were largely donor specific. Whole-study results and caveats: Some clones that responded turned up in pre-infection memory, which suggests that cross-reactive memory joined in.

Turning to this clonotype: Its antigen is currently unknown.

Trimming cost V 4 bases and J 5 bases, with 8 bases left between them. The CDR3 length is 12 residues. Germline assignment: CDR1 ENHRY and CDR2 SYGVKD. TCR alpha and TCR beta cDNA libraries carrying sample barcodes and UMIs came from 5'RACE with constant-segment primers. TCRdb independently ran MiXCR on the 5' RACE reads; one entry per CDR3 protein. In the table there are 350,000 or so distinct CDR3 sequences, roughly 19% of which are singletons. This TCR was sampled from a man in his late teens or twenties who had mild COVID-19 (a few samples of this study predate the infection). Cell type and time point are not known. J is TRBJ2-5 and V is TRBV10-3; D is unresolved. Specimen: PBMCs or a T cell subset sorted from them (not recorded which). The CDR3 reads CAISGGSETQYF. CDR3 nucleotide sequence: TGTGCCATCAGTGGGGGTTCTGAGACCCAGTACTTC.